This T cell receptor beta chain was retrieved from a study of OX40 agonist ivuxolimab in advanced cancers. For the wider study: The costimulatory receptor OX40 (CD134) was targeted by ivuxolimab, a fully human IgG2 agonistic monoclonal antibody. Of the approximately 50 dose-escalation patients, hepatocellular carcinoma was present in roughly 19, melanoma in some 15, renal cell carcinoma in 9 and head and neck cancer in 9. Prior anti-PD-1, anti-PD-L1 or anti-CTLA-4 therapy was permitted, and checkpoint inhibitors had been received by under 50% of dose-escalation patients. The dose-escalation cohort was almost 85% male with a mean age of about 65 years, ranging from about 20 to 85. Partial responses were achieved by three dose-escalation patients, of whom one had hepatocellular carcinoma and two had cutaneous melanoma. Intravenous ivuxolimab was administered to patients every 2 weeks at six dose levels: 0.01, 0.1, 0.3, 1.5, 3 and 10 mg/kg. The paper describes the monotherapy dose-escalation part (N = 52 patients) of the phase I trial of ivuxolimab. The point of sequencing TCRbeta in the periphery was to test whether ivuxolimab changed TCR sequence diversity and drove clonal T-cell expansion.

Patients with autoimmune disease history or receiving systemic immunosuppression were excluded from the trial. In every dose cohort, peripheral blood was drawn for TCR sequencing at baseline, cycle 4 day 1, and cycle 7 day 1. The samples were drawn from a first-in-human, open-label, multicenter phase I dose-escalation trial of ivuxolimab. Adults with locally advanced or metastatic melanoma, renal cell carcinoma, hepatocellular carcinoma or head and neck squamous cell carcinoma were enrolled in the trial. Before TCR sequencing, CD4+ T cells and CD8+ T cells were sorted from peripheral blood as separate populations. Points on this clone: Its target antigen remains unknown. The record has no base qualities; no much larger clone is one base away.

The investigation overall reported the following: The antigen specificity of the peripheral T cells that underwent clonal expansion was not determined. After ivuxolimab, CD8+ T cells had more expanded clones than CD4+ T cells on average. In the 0.1-3.0 mg/kg groups, partial responders had among the lowest normalized peripheral clonal expansion, particularly in CD8+ T cells. Low levels of normalized T-cell clonal expansion were also shown by some nonresponding patients. At doses from 0.1 to 3.0 mg/kg, clonal expansion was seen in both CD4+ and CD8+ blood T cells between baseline and week 6.

The CDR3 runs 14 residues from the cysteine to the phenylalanine. Only the CDR3 DNA stays, 42 bases, in frame from base 1. Clipping removes 3 bases from V and 1 base from J, with 2 as the unmatched junction base count. The germline V gene provides CDR1 KGHSH and CDR2 LQKENI. To sequence the TCRbeta CDR3 region, genomic DNA was isolated from the sorted cells. The immunoSEQ Assay was used to sequence the TCRbeta CDR3 regions. TCRdb's version of the immuneACCESS table is confined to in-frame rearrangements and falls short of the full clone set. An unresolved V gene accounts for under half of the shortfall where checked; the remainder is of unknown origin. Here the sample has 58,000 or so clones; 83% occur a single time. 0.7% of the sample belongs to the ten largest clones.

The V gene is TRBV18 and the J gene is TRBJ1-2; 7 nucleotides in the junction match TRBD1. The sequence came from an adult with an advanced solid tumor such as melanoma, head and neck, liver or kidney cancer. Specimen: CD4+ or CD8+ T cells sorted from blood, collected in a trial of the OX40 agonist ivuxolimab. In nucleotide form, the sequence is TGTGCCAGCTCACCGGGACAGTTTAACTATGGCTACACCTTC. Its protein reads: CASSPGQFNYGYTF.